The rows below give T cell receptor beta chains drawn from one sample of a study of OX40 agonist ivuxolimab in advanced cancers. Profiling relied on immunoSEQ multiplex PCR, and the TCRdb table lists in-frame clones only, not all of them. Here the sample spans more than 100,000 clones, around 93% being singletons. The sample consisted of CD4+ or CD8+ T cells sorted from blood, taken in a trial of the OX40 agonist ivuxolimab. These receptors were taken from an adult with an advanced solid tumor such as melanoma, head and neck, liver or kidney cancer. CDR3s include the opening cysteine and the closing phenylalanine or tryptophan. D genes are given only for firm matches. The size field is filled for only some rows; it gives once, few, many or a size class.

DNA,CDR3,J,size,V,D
TGTGCCAGCAGCTTACACAGGGCTCAGCCCCAGCATTTT,CASSLHRAQPQHF,TRBJ1-5,-,TRBV5-4,-
TGTGCCAGCAGCGTATCACCCGCAACGGGAGCCACCATATATTTT,CASSVSPATGATIYF,TRBJ1-3,-,TRBV9,-
TGTGCCAGCAGCCTGCGGACTAGCGGTACACTTCCTAGCTCCTACAATGAGCAGTTCTTC,CASSLRTSGTLPSSYNEQFF,TRBJ2-1,-,TRBV7-3,TRBD2
TGTGCCAGTAGGACAGAAGAGACCCAGTACTTC,CASRTEETQYF,TRBJ2-5,-,TRBV19,-
TGTGCCAGTAGTACGGGCGGGCACAGGGGGAAAAGCTATGGCTACACCTTC,CASSTGGHRGKSYGYTF,TRBJ1-2,-,TRBV19,TRBD1
TGTGCCAGCAGCAAAGGGATTTGGCGGGGGGCTGGAAATGAGCAGTTCTTC,CASSKGIWRGAGNEQFF,TRBJ2-1,-,TRBV21-1,-
TGTGCCAGTAGTATAGGGGCCGGACGGGGAAAACTGTTTTTT,CASSIGAGRGKLFF,TRBJ1-4,once,TRBV19,-
TGTGCCAGCAGTGCCGGGACAGCCGCCTATGGCTACACCTTC,CASSAGTAAYGYTF,TRBJ1-2,once,TRBV6-6,TRBD1
TGTGCTAGTGGCCTGGAATGGGGAAACACCATATATTTT,CASGLEWGNTIYF,TRBJ1-3,once,TRBV12-5,-
TGTGCCAGCAGCTTGGCAGGGTCCAATCAGCCCCAGCATTTT,CASSLAGSNQPQHF,TRBJ1-5,-,TRBV5-4,-
TGTGCCAGCAGTTACTCAGGGGGAGAAAAACTGTTTTTT,CASSYSGGEKLFF,TRBJ1-4,-,TRBV6-5,-
TGTGCCATCAGTGCCTCAGGGGGCCCCGATCAGCCCCAGCATTTT,CAISASGGPDQPQHF,TRBJ1-5,few,TRBV10-3,TRBD1
TGCGCCAGCATCGTCAGCGGGAGTTGGAACGAGCAGTACTTC,CASIVSGSWNEQYF,TRBJ2-7,few,TRBV10-1,TRBD2
TGTGCCAGCAGCAACCGAGGGACTAGCGGACCCCGCGATACGCAGTATTTT,CASSNRGTSGPRDTQYF,TRBJ2-3,-,TRBV9,TRBD2
TGTGCCAGCAGCCCCAGACAGTACGCTGAAGCTTTCTTT,CASSPRQYAEAFF,TRBJ1-1,-,TRBV7-2,-
TGTGCCAGCAGCCGGACAGTCTTCACAGATACGCAGTATTTT,CASSRTVFTDTQYF,TRBJ2-3,-,TRBV2,-
TGTGCCAGCAGTCGAGGGGCTCGTGAAAAACTGTTTTTT,CASSRGAREKLFF,TRBJ1-4,-,TRBV9,-
TGTGCCAGCAGCCCATTCGGGGGGCGGGATACCTACGAGCAGTACTTC,CASSPFGGRDTYEQYF,TRBJ2-7,-,TRBV7-2,-
TGTGCCAGCAGTTTAGGAGGCGGCGGGGGCAAAAACATTCAGTACTTC,CASSLGGGGGKNIQYF,TRBJ2-4,-,TRBV28,TRBD2
TGTGCCAGCAGCTTATTGGTGGCGGCTGGGGCCAACGTCCTGACTTTC,CASSLLVAAGANVLTF,TRBJ2-6,-,TRBV7-3,-
TGTGCCAGCAGTATCTCGTCCCTAGCGGGAGGGAGGAATGAGCAGTTCTTC,CASSISSLAGGRNEQFF,TRBJ2-1,-,TRBV28,TRBD2
TGTGCCAGCAGCTTGGGGGGAGGGGGACGCGGTGAAGCTTTCTTT,CASSLGGGGRGEAFF,TRBJ1-1,-,TRBV5-8,-
TGTGCCAGCAGTGTATGGGGGGGTGGCAATCAGCCCCAGCATTTT,CASSVWGGGNQPQHF,TRBJ1-5,-,TRBV2,-
TGTGCCAGCAGTTACTCAAGTGGTTCCTACGAGCAGTACTTC,CASSYSSGSYEQYF,TRBJ2-7,-,TRBV6-5,-